The 25 T cell receptor beta chains in this list originate from one sample, sequenced in a study of blood T cells in healthy people across ages. Through a sample-barcoded 5' primer and a J-beta primer mix, a second PCR was run for roughly 6 to 12 cycles. MiXCR was run by TCRdb on the 5' RACE reads, yielding one entry per CDR3 protein. The table includes about 1.5 million distinct CDR3 sequences, under 55% detected once. Sample: blood. The receptors stem from a young woman in good health.

The V call is TRBV27, the J call TRBJ2-3; no clear D. Germline loops: CDR1 MNHEY, CDR2 SMNVEV (reference sequence). The CDR3 runs 17 residues. V was pared by 3 bases and J by 4 bases, with 20 bases between. Here the CDR3 reads CASSFARLGFGADTQYF. CDR3 nucleotides: TGTGCCAGCAGTTTCGCCCGTCTGGGGTTTGGAGCAGATACGCAGTATTTT.

The J gene is TRBJ1-4, the V gene TRBV7-9; 7 bases are shared with TRBD1. CDR3 size: 13 residues. Trimming at V came to 5 bases and at J to 11 bases, leaving 8 bases not matched to a gene. Germline CDR1 is SEHNR and CDR2 is FQNEAQ (reference sequence). The CDR3 loop is CASSTRQGWKLFF. In nucleotides, the CDR3 is TGTGCCAGCAGCACCCGACAGGGCTGGAAACTGTTTTTT.

The chain employs TRBV29-1 and TRBJ2-1; a possible D gene is TRBD1 (5 bases). The V end was cut by 4 bases, the J end by 10 bases, with 11 bases between. Germline lookup yields CDR1 SQVTM and CDR2 ANQGSEA. This CDR3 has 11 amino acids. The CDR3 DNA reads as TGCAGCGTTGGGGCAGGGATCGAGCAGTTCTTC. Amino acids: CSVGAGIEQFF.

This chain links TRBV30 with TRBJ1-5, with TRBD1 as a possible D gene (6 bases). This CDR3 contains 13 residues. In germline, CDR1 is GTSNPN, CDR2 SVGIG (reference sequence). V was trimmed by 1 base and J by 7 bases, leaving 11 bases between them. The CDR3 spells CAWSAGTGQPQHF. DNA for the CDR3: TGTGCCTGGAGTGCGGGAACAGGGCAGCCCCAGCATTTT.

The V gene is TRBV20-1, the J gene TRBJ1-5, with D uncertain. Germline V gene lookup returns CDR1 DFQATT and CDR2 SNEGSKA (reference sequence). The CDR3 is 15 residues long. Trimming removed 7 bases at V and 5 bases at J, with 21 bases between. The CDR3 DNA follows: TGCAGTGTTAGTGTCGGGCATTGGAGCTATCAGCCCCAGCATTTT. It specifies CSVSVGHWSYQPQHF.

The CDR3: CSARDRDRAYNEQFF. The CDR3 DNA follows: TGCAGTGCTAGGGACCGGGACAGGGCCTACAATGAGCAGTTCTTC. This sequence joins TRBV20-1 and TRBJ2-1; 9 nucleotides line up with TRBD1. V trimming: 3 bases; J trimming: 2 bases; junction bases outside the gene matches: 5. Germline V gives CDR1 DFQATT, CDR2 SNEGSKA (reference sequence). The CDR3 extends over 15 amino acids.

This clonotype was seen only a few times. The chain recombines TRBV5-1 with TRBJ1-4, with a possible D match to TRBD1 (6 bases). Between the trimmed V and J ends, which lost 6 bases and 7 bases, there was a span of 19 bases. Germline V gene lookup returns CDR1 SGHRS and CDR2 YFSETQ. There are 15 residues in the CDR3. The DNA for the CDR3 is TGCGCCAGCACCTCGCGGGGGCTAGGTGGTGAAAAACTGTTTTTT. This gives the protein CASTSRGLGGEKLFF. Full variable domain (remainder filled in from reference TRBV5-1 and TRBJ1-4): KAGVTQTPRYLIKTRGQQVTLSCSPISGHRSVSWYQQTPGQGLQFLFEYFSETQRNKGNFPGRFSGRQFSNSRSEMNVSTLELGDSALYLCASTSRGLGGEKLFFGSGTQLSVL.

This clonotype has just a few counts. The chain has TRBV3-1 and TRBJ2-1, with D uncertain. V gave up 8 bases and J gave up 10 bases, with 15 bases separating them. The CDR3 covers 12 residues. Germline V lookup: CDR1 LGHDT, CDR2 YNNKEL (reference sequence). The DNA for the CDR3 is TGTGCCAGCTCAATTTCTCTAGGGGAGCAGTTCTTC. It encodes CASSISLGEQFF.

This clonotype came up a few times. The CDR3 here is CASSLAPSSHGYTF. The CDR3 region has the DNA TGTGCCAGCAGTTTAGCGCCCAGTTCCCATGGCTACACCTTC. The chain couples TRBV12-3 or TRBV12-4 to TRBJ1-2; D is undetermined. V was shortened by 0 bases and J by 6 bases, with 11 bases between the two germline ends. The CDR3 spans 14 residues.

This clonotype was detected only a few times. The CDR3 loop reads CASSSAGTGGNIQYF. DNA of the CDR3: TGTGCCAGCAGTTCCGCCGGGACAGGGGGCAACATTCAGTACTTC. The rearrangement links TRBV25-1 to TRBJ2-4; TRBD1 matches at 12 bases. Germline assignment: CDR1 MGHDK and CDR2 SYGVNS. V lost 5 bases and J lost 7; bases outside the gene matches: 6. The CDR3 has 15 amino acids.

The V gene is TRBV21-1, the J gene TRBJ2-7; the D call in the table, TRBD1, was not verified against the DNA. TRBV21-1 is described as a pseudogene. There are 15 residues in the CDR3. The CDR3 region is CASSKGPGQSYEQYF. CDR3 nucleotide sequence: TGTGCCAGCAGCAAAGGGCCCGGACAGAGCTACGAGCAGTACTTC.

This clonotype was seen more than once but under ten times. The rearrangement joins TRBV29-1 to TRBJ1-1, with D possibly being TRBD1 (6 bases). CDR1 SQVTM and CDR2 ANQGSEA come from the germline V gene. The CDR3 has 14 amino acids. The V gene lost 5 bases and the J gene lost 5 bases, with 18 bases spanning the gap. CDR3 nucleotides: TGCAGCGTTCTCTATGAGGGGGGTGGAACTGAAGCTTTCTTT. Translation gives CSVLYEGGGTEAFF.

The genes are TRBV2 and TRBJ2-2; perhaps TRBD1 as D (6 bases). V gave up 6 bases and J gave up 2 bases, with 10 bases separating them. CDR1 is SNHLY, CDR2 FYNNEI, per germline. The CDR3 is 14 amino acids. For the CDR3, the DNA is TGTGCCAGCAGACAGGGACACAACACCGGGGAGCTGTTTTTT. Translated, it gives CASRQGHNTGELFF.

The chain couples TRBV10-3 to TRBJ2-3; possibly TRBD2 for D (6 bases). Trimming removed 0 bases from V and 7 bases from J, with 14 bases in between. CDR3 length: 15 residues. Germline loops: CDR1 ENHRY, CDR2 SYGVKD. CDR3 residues: CAISESDGGRNTQYF. CDR3 coding DNA: TGTGCCATCAGTGAGTCGGATGGGGGGAGGAATACGCAGTATTTT.

As to this clonotype: At one boundary the junction diverges from the germline segment, which might be a read error. The chain couples TRBV2 to TRBJ1-6, with D tentatively TRBD1 (5 bases). Germline V gene lookup returns CDR1 SNHLY and CDR2 FYNNEI. This CDR3 spans 13 amino acids. CDR3 nucleotides: TGCGCCAGCAGTGATGGGGGAGATTCACCCCCCCACTTT. This encodes CASSDGGDSPPHF.

The rearrangement links TRBV2 to TRBJ2-6; D is perhaps TRBD1 or TRBD2 (6 bases each). The V gene's germline CDR1 is SNHLY and CDR2 FYNNEI. The CDR3 contains 18 residues. With 6 bases removed from V and 2 bases from J, the gap between germline ends came to 20 bases. The CDR3 here is CASSERPIRGAGANVLTF. The CDR3 DNA follows: TGTGCCAGCAGCGAACGTCCGATTAGGGGGGCTGGGGCCAACGTCCTGACTTTC.

This clonotype was seen more than once but under ten times. The V call is TRBV12-3 or TRBV12-4, the J call TRBJ1-1, with D possibly being TRBD1 (5 bases). The V end was cut by 7 bases, the J end by 7 bases, with 13 bases between. This CDR3 has 12 residues. DNA of the CDR3: TGTGCCAGCACCTTTGCGGGGGGTGAAGCTTTCTTT. Encoded protein: CASTFAGGEAFF.

V is TRBV27 and J is TRBJ2-1, with unresolved D. Trimming left V 4 bases short and J 7 bases short, with 20 bases between. This CDR3 has 16 amino acids. Per the germline V gene, CDR1 is MNHEY and CDR2 is SMNVEV (reference sequence). The CDR3 region has the DNA TGTGCCAGCAGTTGGTCGTACTCCCTAAGGCCTAATGAGCAGTTCTTC. It codes for CASSWSYSLRPNEQFF.

The chain uses TRBV20-1 and TRBJ1-1; D not certain. The CDR3 length is 14 residues. V was clipped by 2 bases and J by 1 base, with 11 bases between them. The germline CDR1 and CDR2 sequences are DFQATT and SNEGSKA (reference sequence). CDR3 nucleotides: TGCAGTGCTAGATCGGACTCCGGGAACACTGAAGCTTTCTTT. It encodes CSARSDSGNTEAFF.

This clonotype was detected once. V usage is TRBV6-2 or TRBV6-3 and J usage is TRBJ2-7; TRBD2 might be the D (5 bases). V was clipped by 4 bases and J by 7 bases, with 20 bases between them. The CDR3 has 15 residues. Germline V gives CDR1 MNHEY, CDR2 SVGEGT. CDR3 protein: CASSSHPSSYNEQYF. CDR3 DNA: TGTGCCAGCAGTTCCCACCCTAGCTCCTACAATGAGCAGTACTTC.

This clonotype was seen more than once but under ten times. The chain carries TRBV5-6 and TRBJ1-6, with 9 bases identical to TRBD1. Germline lookup yields CDR1 SGHDT and CDR2 YYEEEE. The ends lost 2 bases at V and 11 bases at J; junction bases unmatched: 5. The CDR3 is made up of 14 amino acids. As DNA, the CDR3 is TGTGCCAGCAGCTTCCCGACAGGGGGAGCACCCCTCCACTTT. Amino acids: CASSFPTGGAPLHF.

This rearrangement joins TRBV10-3 to TRBJ1-1; D unresolved. The germline gives CDR1 ENHRY, CDR2 SYGVKD. The CDR3 loop spans 13 amino acids. Deletions cut 10 bases from V and 1 base from J, with 13 bases between. The CDR3 coding sequence is TGTGCCACCCGGGTGGGCGAGAACACTGAAGCTTTCTTT. Its translation: CATRVGENTEAFF.

This clonotype was counted a few times. The chain links TRBV25-1 to TRBJ2-3, with TRBD2 matching over 9 bases. Germline V gene data show CDR1 as MGHDK and CDR2 as SYGVNS. With V trimmed by 1 base and J by 5 bases, 7 bases remained unmatched. The CDR3 is 16 amino acids. The CDR3 here is CASSEFLAGNRDTQYF. DNA for the CDR3: TGTGCCAGCAGTGAATTTCTAGCGGGGAATAGAGATACGCAGTATTTT.

This sequence joins TRBV7-9 and TRBJ1-1, with D unclear. CDR3 length: 14 amino acids. Germline V gene data show CDR1 as SEHNR and CDR2 as FQNEAQ (reference sequence). Trimming left V 1 base short and J 0 bases short, with 6 bases between. The CDR3: CASSLVTLNTEAFF. DNA of the CDR3: TGTGCCAGCAGCTTAGTCACCCTGAACACTGAAGCTTTCTTT.

CDR3 protein: CASSLTRGTYNEQFF. CDR3 nucleotides: TGTGCCAGCAGCTTGACGCGCGGGACCTACAATGAGCAGTTCTTC. This rearrangement joins TRBV11-3 to TRBJ2-1; D possibly corresponds to TRBD2 (6 bases). V was trimmed by 3 bases and J by 2 bases, leaving 11 bases between them. The CDR3 contains 15 residues. Per the germline V gene, CDR1 is SGHNT and CDR2 is YENEEA.